This TCR beta chain was captured by sequencing in a study of blood T cell repertoires in COVID-19. Across the study: Acute and convalescent COVID-19 specimens originated in the United States, Italy and Spain. The cDNA or gDNA used as material had been derived from T cells, B-cell-depleted T cells, or PBMCs.

The method was immunoSEQ multiplex PCR; TCRdb's version includes in-frame clones alone and lacks a portion of them. Of 140,000 to 150,000 clones listed, 87% were seen once; the top ten hold roughly 3.9%. Participant ages covered about 18 to 90 years across 25 or so US areas. Participant-given clinical history determined each cohort assignment. This TCR was sampled from a woman aged 40 to 50 who had been exposed to COVID-19. Sequencing was done on a sample of PBMCs or T cells enriched from blood (not recorded which).

CDR3 nucleotide sequence: TGCGCCAGCAGCCCTCACGGGAGTGGCTACGAGCAGTACTTC. Its translation: CASSPHGSGYEQYF. This sequence joins TRBV4-3 and TRBJ2-7; the D gene is possibly TRBD2 (6 bases). Trimming removed 4 bases at V and 3 bases at J, with 13 bases between. Looked up from germline, CDR1 is LGHNA and CDR2 is YSLEER. The CDR3 runs 14 residues.